The rows below give T cell receptor beta chains drawn from one sample of a study of beta chain features in type 1 diabetes. Here immunoSEQ multiplex PCR was the method, and the copy in TCRdb shows in-frame clones only, minus some. Found here are fewer than 30,000 clones, approximately 70% of them singletons; the top ten hold over 2%. The sample taken for sequencing was Tregs from blood. Receptors were obtained from a woman in her thirties or forties in good health. The CDR3 runs from the conserved cysteine through the conserved F or W. D genes are given only for firm matches. The size of a clone is reported for some rows only, either as once, few or many, or as a class for expanded clones.

TRBJ2-7 TRBV6-1 TRBD1 - CASIRTGAYEQYF TGTGCCAGCATTAGGACAGGGGCTTACGAGCAGTACTTC
TRBJ2-2 TRBV12-5 TRBD2 medium-sized CASGLVLLRLAGAPGTGELFF TGTGCTAGTGGTTTGGTACTGTTGCGACTAGCGGGGGCCCCTGGCACCGGGGAGCTGTTTTTT
TRBJ2-7 TRBV29-1 - - CSVAQGYEQYF TGCAGCGTTGCCCAGGGCTACGAGCAGTACTTC
TRBJ1-2 TRBV27 TRBD1 - CASSRTGYNYGYTF TGTGCCAGCAGCCGGACAGGCTATAACTATGGCTACACCTTC
TRBJ1-5 TRBV5-1 - once CASSLGPGLDQPQHF TGCGCCAGCAGCTTAGGTCCAGGACTAGATCAGCCCCAGCATTTT
TRBJ2-7 TRBV7-8 - few CASSLGQSQGYEQYF TGTGCCAGCAGCTTAGGACAGTCTCAGGGCTACGAGCAGTACTTC
TRBJ2-3 TRBV9 - few CASSPRTTGDTQYF TGTGCCAGCAGCCCTCGGACTACTGGAGATACGCAGTATTTT
TRBJ1-5 TRBV29-1 - - CSVEDPDSPDPHQYANSNQPQHF TGCAGCGTTGAAGATCCCGACAGTCCGGATCCCCACCAATATGCCAATAGCAATCAGCCCCAGCATTTT
TRBJ2-5 TRBV5-1 - - CASSSQRETQYF TGCGCCAGCAGCTCTCAGCGGGAGACCCAGTACTTC
TRBJ2-7 TRBV5-1 TRBD2 - CASSFGGGPYEQYF TGCGCCAGCAGCTTCGGCGGGGGGCCGTACGAGCAGTACTTC